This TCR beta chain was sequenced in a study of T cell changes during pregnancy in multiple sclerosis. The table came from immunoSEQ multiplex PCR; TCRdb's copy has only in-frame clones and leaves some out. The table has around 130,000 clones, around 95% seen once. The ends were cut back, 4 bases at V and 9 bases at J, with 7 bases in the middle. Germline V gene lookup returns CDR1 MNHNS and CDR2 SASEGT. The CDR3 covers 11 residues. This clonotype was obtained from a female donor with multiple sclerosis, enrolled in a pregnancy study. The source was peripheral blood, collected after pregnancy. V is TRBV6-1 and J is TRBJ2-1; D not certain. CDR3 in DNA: TGTGCCAGCAGTGGGGCTGTTGAGCAGTTCTTC. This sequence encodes CASSGAVEQFF.